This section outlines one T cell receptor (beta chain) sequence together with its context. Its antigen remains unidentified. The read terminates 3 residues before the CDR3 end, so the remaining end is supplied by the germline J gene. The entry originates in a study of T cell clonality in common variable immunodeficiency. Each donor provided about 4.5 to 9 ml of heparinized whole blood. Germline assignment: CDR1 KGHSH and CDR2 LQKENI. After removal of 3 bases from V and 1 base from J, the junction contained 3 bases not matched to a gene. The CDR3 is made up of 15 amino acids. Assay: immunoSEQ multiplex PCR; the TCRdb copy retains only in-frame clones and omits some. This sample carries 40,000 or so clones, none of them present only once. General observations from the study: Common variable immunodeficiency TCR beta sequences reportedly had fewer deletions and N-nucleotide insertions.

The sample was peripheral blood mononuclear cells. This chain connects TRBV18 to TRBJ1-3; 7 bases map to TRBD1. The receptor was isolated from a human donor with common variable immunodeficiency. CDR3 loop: CASSPATGSGNTIYF. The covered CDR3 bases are TGTGCCAGCTCACCCGCGACAGGGTCTGGAAACACC.